This T cell receptor beta chain comes out of a study of T cell repertoires in cytomegalovirus infection. Study results and caveats: Clonotypes of TCR beta that were HLA-C-restricted and CMV-specific dominated the ex vivo response.

MiXCR, run by TCRdb on the reads, gives a single entry per CDR3 protein. The sample carries 300,000 to 400,000 distinct CDR3 sequences, 25% to 30% recorded once. This clonotype has only a few counts. Its antigen remains unidentified. Material: cultured PBMCs, obtained from culture after CMV antigen stimulation. The TCR sequence derives from a human donor in good health (CMV status not recorded). Some clones in this sample may be carry-over from other donors' samples.

The CDR3 region has the DNA TGTGCCAGCAGCCCGGGTCGGGCTGAAGCTTTCTTT. Protein product: CASSPGRAEAFF. This rearrangement joins TRBV7-9 to TRBJ1-1, with no clear D. CDR3 length: 12 amino acids. The V end was cut by 5 bases, the J end by 6 bases, with 10 bases between. CDR1 and CDR2 from the germline V gene are SEHNR and FQNEAQ (reference sequence).